Sequencing of this T cell receptor (beta chain) was carried out in a study of shared clonotypes between healthy human individuals. The overall study: Each donor had three CD4 naive, three CD4 memory, two CD8 naive and one CD8 memory plate. Study findings and constraints: Lower generation probabilities were found for non-shared clonotypes than for those shared by all four donors.

With V trimmed by 9 bases and J by 3 bases, 6 bases remained unmatched. The V gene's germline CDR1 is SGHRS and CDR2 YFSETQ. The CDR3 length is 14 residues. Points on this clone: Its antigen is unidentified.

The deep-level immunoSEQ assay was used. Original analysis: Junction-only sequences produced by ImmunoSEQ had no quality scores, so filtering differed. Sequencing was performed with immunoSEQ multiplex PCR; in TCRdb, only in-frame clones are kept and a portion is missing. From that table come the V and J calls and clone size; the DNA was used to work out D and trimming. The profile shows approximately 2,300,000 clones, 85% to 95% of them singletons. The V and J genes are TRBV5-1 and TRBJ2-2; 9 bases fit TRBD1. The TCR originated in a man aged 18 to 30 in good health. Some clones in this sample may be carry-over from other donors' samples. Sequencing was carried out using naive CD4+ T cells from PBMCs. The subset: CD45RA+ positively selected. Written as DNA, the CDR3 is TGCGCCACCGGACAGGGGTCGTACACCGGGGAGCTGTTTTTT. It is translated as CATGQGSYTGELFF.